The entry that follows covers one T cell receptor (beta chain) sequence. The antigen is not known. Time point indicated: week 11, during vaccination. It was 300 ug of mutant IDH1 20-mer peptide that made up each vaccine dose, given with topical imiquimod. This entry is derived from a study of a mutant IDH1 vaccine in newly diagnosed glioma. Study as a whole: Treated patients, averaging 40.4 years, were roughly 60% male and around 40% female. Patients' prior therapy spanned radiotherapy, temozolomide, or both; most underwent both. Study-wide results and caveats: Apparently unrelated to pseudoprogression were changes in the top peripheral T cell clonotypes.

The CDR3 consists of 16 residues. Germline CDR1 and CDR2: MDHEN and SYDVKM. Trimming pared 6 bases from V and 6 bases from J, leaving 21 bases between. Profiled with immunoSEQ multiplex PCR; TCRdb holds only in-frame clones, not every one. This table holds about 40,000 clones, 84% found once. J is TRBJ1-5 and V is TRBV28; a possible D gene is TRBD1 (6 bases). The receptor's source is a man aged 40-49 years with glioma. Source: PBMCs, taken from a glioma patient whose treatment included an IDH1 peptide vaccine. As DNA, the CDR3 is TGTGCCAGCAGACGGGGCGACAGGTCGGCGTTTCAGCCCCAGCATTTT. This sequence encodes CASRRGDRSAFQPQHF. The full variable domain, with the rest looked up from reference TRBV28 and TRBJ1-5, is DVKVTQSSRYLVKRTGEKVFLECVQDMDHENMFWYRQDPGLGLRLIYFSYDVKMKEKGDIPEGYSVSREKKERFSLILESASTNQTSMYLCASRRGDRSAFQPQHFGDGTRLSIL.